The 32 T cell receptor beta chains below all came from one sample that was sequenced in a study of control samples from healthy donors and cancer patients. Using immunoSEQ multiplex PCR, the repertoire was profiled, and TCRdb retains in-frame clones only, with some absent. Of roughly 100,000 clones listed, just over 85% were seen once; the top ten hold roughly 14%. The specimen was blood. These receptor sequences come from a man aged 30 to 45 in good health.

The chain combines TRBV5-1 with TRBJ1-4; 9 bases agree with TRBD1. The J segment lost 7 bases and the V segment lost 4 bases, leaving 5 bases of the junction unmatched. The CDR3 sequence is 14 residues long. The germline gives CDR1 SGHRS, CDR2 YFSETQ. The chain's CDR3 is CASSRGQGGEKLFF. In DNA form, the CDR3 reads TGCGCCAGCAGCAGGGGACAGGGAGGTGAAAAACTGTTTTTT.

The J gene is TRBJ2-4, the V gene TRBV29-1; 9 bases match TRBD1. The CDR3 has 15 residues. The V segment lost 2 bases and the J segment 3 bases; nucleotides outside the gene matches: 5. Germline V lookup: CDR1 SQVTM, CDR2 ANQGSEA. CDR3 nucleotide sequence: TGCAGCGTTGAAATACAGGGGGCAGGCAAAAACATTCAGTACTTC. Residues: CSVEIQGAGKNIQYF.

The chain joins TRBV7-3 to TRBJ2-7, with D tentatively TRBD2 (6 bases). This CDR3 is 14 amino acids long. V dropped 5 bases and J dropped 0 bases, with 11 bases sitting between them. Germline V lookup: CDR1 SGHTA, CDR2 FQGTGA. The CDR3 protein is CASSRGDASYEQYF. Written as DNA, the CDR3 is TGTGCCAGCAGCCGCGGGGACGCCTCCTACGAGCAGTACTTC. Filled out from reference TRBV7-3 and TRBJ2-7, the complete variable domain reads GAGVSQTPSNKVTEKGKYVELRCDPISGHTALYWYRQSLGQGPEFLIYFQGTGAADDSGLPNDRFFAVRPEGSVSTLKIQRTERGDSAVYLCASSRGDASYEQYFGPGTRLTVT.

The V and J genes are TRBV5-1 and TRBJ2-3; TRBD2 agrees at 10 bases. The CDR3 is 15 residues long. The V segment lost 4 bases and the J segment 3 bases; nucleotides outside the gene matches: 5. Germline V lookup: CDR1 SGHRS, CDR2 YFSETQ. The CDR3 region is CASSGSGRSTDTQYF. The CDR3 DNA sequence: TGCGCCAGCAGCGGTAGCGGGAGGTCAACAGATACGCAGTATTTT.

V and J are TRBV12-5 and TRBJ1-1; D is ambiguous. Trimming took 0 bases from V and 1 from J, leaving 12 bases between them. The germline V gene encodes CDR1 LGHNT and CDR2 FRNRAP. The CDR3 extends over 16 amino acids. The CDR3 sequence: CASGLVIPGRNTEAFF. The CDR3 DNA sequence: TGTGCTAGTGGTTTGGTAATCCCCGGGAGGAACACTGAAGCTTTCTTT.

V usage is TRBV11-3 and J usage is TRBJ2-3; D is tentatively TRBD1 or TRBD2 (5 bases each). Germline assignment: CDR1 SGHNT and CDR2 YENEEA. This CDR3 has 13 residues. The V end lost 0 bases, the J end lost 4 bases, and 5 bases lay between the germline ends. The CDR3 DNA follows: TGTGCCAGCAGCTTAGAGGGGGCAGATACGCAGTATTTT. It is translated as CASSLEGADTQYF.

The genes are TRBV11-3 and TRBJ2-5; 13 bases match TRBD2. J lost 5 bases, V lost 5 bases, and 5 bases had no gene match. The CDR3 spans 15 residues. Germline V gives CDR1 SGHNT, CDR2 YENEEA. The CDR3 here is CASSLGLAGKETQYF. The CDR3 region has the DNA TGTGCCAGCAGCCTGGGACTAGCGGGAAAGGAGACCCAGTACTTC.

CDR3 sequence (DNA): TGTGCCAGCAGTCCGGGAGAAAATCAGCCCCAGCATTTT. Translation: CASSPGENQPQHF. This sequence joins TRBV2 and TRBJ1-5, with D hard to call. Germline V gene lookup returns CDR1 SNHLY and CDR2 FYNNEI. Trimming removed 5 bases at V and 4 bases at J, with 9 bases between. The CDR3 runs to 13 residues.

The chain links TRBV25-1 to TRBJ2-7, with TRBD2 as a possible D gene (6 bases). The V end was cut by 0 bases, the J end by 6 bases, with 18 bases between. The CDR3 sequence is 16 residues long. Germline CDR1 reads MGHDK; CDR2 reads SYGVNS. The CDR3 sequence is CASSEYRRGGASEQYF. The CDR3 nucleotides read TGTGCCAGCAGTGAATACCGCCGTGGCGGGGCAAGCGAGCAGTACTTC.

V gene TRBV3-1 (or the pseudogene TRBV3-2) combines with J gene TRBJ2-1; TRBD1 matches 7 bases. J was trimmed by 7 bases and V by 0 bases; bases with no gene match: 3. Per the germline V gene, CDR1 is LGHDT and CDR2 is YNNKEL (reference sequence). The CDR3 has 14 amino acids. The CDR3 sequence: CASSQDLRGNEQFF. For the CDR3, the DNA is TGTGCCAGCAGCCAAGATCTCAGGGGGAATGAGCAGTTCTTC.

This chain uses TRBV9 with TRBJ1-2; D may be TRBD1 (6 bases). Between the trimmed V and J ends, which lost 0 bases and 6 bases, there was a span of 9 bases. The CDR3 covers 13 residues. In germline, CDR1 is SGDLS, CDR2 YYNGEE. The CDR3: CASSVEGVHGYTF. The CDR3 DNA follows: TGTGCCAGCAGCGTAGAGGGGGTACATGGCTACACCTTC.

The J gene is TRBJ2-3, the V gene TRBV24-1; D is uncertain. This CDR3 spans 13 amino acids. The germline V gene has CDR1 KGHDR and CDR2 SFDVKD. Trimming shortened V by 1 base and J by 4 bases, and 5 bases separated the two germline ends. The CDR3 DNA sequence: TGTGCCACCAGTGATTTCTACGCAGATACGCAGTATTTT. Protein product: CATSDFYADTQYF.

The gene calls are TRBV28 and TRBJ1-4; no clear D gene. CDR3 length: 16 amino acids. Germline CDR1 and CDR2: MDHEN and SYDVKM. Trimming took 1 base from V and 4 from J, leaving 13 bases between them. The DNA for the CDR3 is TGTGCCAGCAGTTTATCCCCGGGCCCTCTTAATGAAAAACTGTTTTTT. Translating gives CASSLSPGPLNEKLFF.

The V gene is TRBV15, the J gene TRBJ1-4; a possible D gene is TRBD1 (5 bases). CDR3 length equals 15 residues. Germline lookup yields CDR1 LNHNV and CDR2 YYDKDF (reference sequence). V gave up 0 bases and J gave up 4 bases, with 9 bases separating them. This chain's CDR3 is CATSRDRGFNEKLFF. CDR3 sequence (DNA): TGTGCCACCAGCAGAGACCGGGGGTTTAATGAAAAACTGTTTTTT.

The CDR3 protein is CATSSGAKNIQYF. Here the CDR3 DNA reads TGTGCCACCAGCTCCGGGGCCAAAAACATTCAGTACTTC. This sequence joins TRBV15 and TRBJ2-4, with unresolved D. CDR1 and CDR2 (germline): LNHNV, YYDKDF (reference sequence). Trimming took off 5 bases at V and 1 base at J, with 6 bases between the two ends. CDR3 length: 13 residues.

The chain couples TRBV12-3 or TRBV12-4 to TRBJ2-7; D remains ambiguous. The ends were cut back, 6 bases at V and 3 bases at J, with 12 bases in the middle. The CDR3 has 13 residues. CDR3 sequence (DNA): TGTGCCAGCAGCTATGGCCAAGACTACGAGCAGTACTTC. Translation gives CASSYGQDYEQYF.

This chain joins TRBV12-5 and TRBJ2-5; possibly TRBD1 for D (5 bases). Germline values: CDR1 LGHNT, CDR2 FRNRAP. The length of the CDR3 is 13 residues. V dropped 5 bases and J dropped 5 bases, with 12 bases sitting between them. CDR3 in DNA: TGTGCTAGTGGTCTTGACAGTGTGGAGACCCAGTACTTC. The encoded protein is CASGLDSVETQYF.

The gene calls are TRBV2 and TRBJ2-7; D is unclear. V was cut by 4 bases and J by 2 bases, with 12 bases left in between. CDR1 and CDR2 (germline): SNHLY, FYNNEI. This CDR3 is built from 14 residues. The CDR3 loop reads CASSALGFPYEQYF. The CDR3 coding sequence is TGTGCCAGCAGTGCCCTCGGTTTTCCCTACGAGCAGTACTTC. Full variable domain (remainder filled in from reference TRBV2 and TRBJ2-7): EPEVTQTPSHQVTQMGQEVILRCVPISNHLYFYWYRQILGQKVEFLVSFYNNEISEKSEIFDDQFSVERPDGSNFTLKIRSTKLEDSAMYFCASSALGFPYEQYFGPGTRLTVT.

This clone has a single count. The chain employs TRBV13 and TRBJ2-7, with 11 bases lining up with TRBD2. Germline V lookup: CDR1 PRHDT, CDR2 FYEKMQ (reference sequence). V lost 5 bases to trimming and J lost 4 bases; unmatched junction nucleotides: 7. This CDR3 has 15 amino acids. The CDR3 coding sequence is TGTGCCAGCAGCCCCCGGACTAGCGGGTTGTACGAGCAGTACTTC. Translated: CASSPRTSGLYEQYF.

The chain uses TRBV7-2 and TRBJ1-2; TRBD1 matches 8 bases. The CDR3 is 17 residues long. Per the germline V gene, CDR1 is SGHTA and CDR2 is FQGNSA. V gave up 2 bases and J gave up 2 bases; unmatched junction bases: 10. CDR3 coding DNA: TGTGCCAGCAGCTTACAACCGCCGCGGACAGGGAACTATGGCTACACCTTC. Protein sequence: CASSLQPPRTGNYGYTF. The full variable domain, in which reference TRBV7-2 and TRBJ1-2 provide the parts outside the CDR3, is GAGVSQSPSNKVTEKGKDVELRCDPISGHTALYWYRQSLGQGLEFLIYFQGNSAPDKSGLPSDRFSAERTGGSVSTLTIQRTQQEDSAVYLCASSLQPPRTGNYGYTFGSGTRLTVV.

This rearrangement joins TRBV7-2 to TRBJ2-1; no clear D gene. From germline, CDR1 is SGHTA and CDR2 FQGNSA. The CDR3 sequence is 15 residues long. V lost 1 base and J lost 3, with 10 bases in between. Here the CDR3 reads CASSLEGSRYNEQFF. The CDR3 DNA follows: TGTGCCAGCAGCTTAGAAGGCAGCCGCTACAATGAGCAGTTCTTC.

The chain links TRBV5-5 to TRBJ2-5, with D maybe TRBD1 (8 bases). V was cut by 7 bases and J by 5 bases, with 12 bases left in between. Germline loops: CDR1 SGHKS, CDR2 YYEKEE (reference sequence). This CDR3 is 12 amino acids long. CDR3 region: CASGQGGETQYF. CDR3 in DNA: TGTGCCAGCGGACAGGGAGGGGAGACCCAGTACTTC.

The chain links TRBV27 to TRBJ2-7; the match to TRBD2 covers 7 bases. The CDR3 loop spans 13 amino acids. J was trimmed by 0 bases and V by 6 bases; bases with no gene match: 2. Germline CDR1 reads MNHEY; CDR2 reads SMNVEV (reference sequence). CDR3 nucleotides: TGTGCCAGCAGCCGGGACTACTCCTACGAGCAGTACTTC. This gives the protein CASSRDYSYEQYF.

The chain employs TRBV9 and TRBJ2-2; D tentatively fits TRBD1 or TRBD2 (6 bases each). Trimming removed 3 bases at V and 5 bases at J, with 20 bases between. Germline V gives CDR1 SGDLS, CDR2 YYNGEE. CDR3 length: 17 residues. The CDR3 nucleotides are TGTGCCAGCAGCGCTGGAGGGCGGAGGGGGAGTACCGGGGAGCTGTTTTTT. It translates to CASSAGGRRGSTGELFF.

The chain joins TRBV19 to TRBJ2-2, with D perhaps TRBD1 (5 bases). Trimming stripped 3 bases from V and 6 bases from J, with 5 bases between. The CDR3 totals 12 residues. The germline V gene encodes CDR1 LNHDA and CDR2 SQIVND (reference sequence). CDR3: CASSIRAGELFF. The CDR3 bases are TGTGCCAGTAGTATCAGGGCCGGGGAGCTGTTTTTT.

The V gene is TRBV7-9, the J gene TRBJ1-2; D remains ambiguous. Looked up from germline, CDR1 is SEHNR and CDR2 is FQNEAQ (reference sequence). The CDR3 sequence is 13 residues long. V was cut by 1 base and J by 4 bases, with 7 bases left in between. The CDR3 sequence is CASSLETVYGYTF. CDR3 sequence (DNA): TGTGCCAGCAGCTTAGAAACTGTCTATGGCTACACCTTC. Supplemented by reference TRBV7-9 and TRBJ1-2, the full variable domain reads DTGVSQNPRHKITKRGQNVTFRCDPISEHNRLYWYRQTLGQGPEFLTYFQNEAQLEKSRLLSDRFSAERPKGSFSTLEIQRTEQGDSAMYLCASSLETVYGYTFGSGTRLTVV.

The chain carries TRBV24-1 and TRBJ2-1, with TRBD2 matching over 15 bases. Trimming at V came to 4 bases and at J to 3 bases, leaving 12 bases not matched to a gene. The CDR3 is 20 amino acids. CDR1 is KGHDR, CDR2 SFDVKD, per germline. The CDR3 spells CATSDTGRTSGRGIYNEQFF. Here the CDR3 DNA reads TGTGCCACCAGTGACACGGGAAGGACTAGCGGGAGGGGAATCTACAATGAGCAGTTCTTC.

CDR3 in amino acids: CASSTPGTGAYGYTF. As DNA, the CDR3 is TGTGCCAGTAGCACCCCCGGGACAGGGGCCTATGGCTACACCTTC. The rearrangement joins TRBV19 to TRBJ1-2; TRBD1 matches at 10 bases. Trimming at V came to 6 bases and at J to 4 bases, leaving 8 bases not matched to a gene. CDR3 length: 15 amino acids. Germline V CDR1 and CDR2: LNHDA, SQIVND (reference sequence).

The V and J genes are TRBV7-9 and TRBJ2-7; 9 bases are shared with TRBD1. The CDR3 has 15 amino acids. Germline-derived CDR1 and CDR2 are SEHNR and FQNEAQ (reference sequence). V shed 5 bases and J 5 bases; nucleotides not matched to a gene: 10. The CDR3 spells CASSLDRGAVHEQYF. The CDR3 DNA is TGTGCCAGCAGCCTAGACAGGGGGGCCGTTCACGAGCAGTACTTC.

The chain has TRBV4-1 and TRBJ2-7; D remains ambiguous. Germline values: CDR1 MGHRA, CDR2 YSYEKL. The germline V and J ends were trimmed by 0 bases and 5 bases, with 8 bases remaining between them. The CDR3 is made up of 13 amino acids. The CDR3 sequence: CASSQDLRDEQYF. DNA of the CDR3: TGCGCCAGCAGCCAAGATTTACGGGACGAGCAGTACTTC.

The chain couples TRBV7-3 to TRBJ2-2; TRBD2 matches at 8 bases. Unmatched junction bases numbered 7, after V lost 5 bases and J lost 2 bases. CDR3 length: 16 residues. Germline V gene lookup returns CDR1 SGHTA and CDR2 FQGTGA. The CDR3 spells CASSPTSGVNTGELFF. The CDR3 bases are TGTGCCAGCAGCCCTACTAGCGGAGTCAACACCGGGGAGCTGTTTTTT.

The V gene is TRBV7-2, the J gene TRBJ2-2; D uncertain. The germline V gene has CDR1 SGHTA and CDR2 FQGNSA. V was clipped by 1 base and J by 4 bases, with 13 bases between them. The CDR3 consists of 16 residues. The CDR3 region is CASSLVSLGRTGELFF. The DNA for the CDR3 is TGTGCCAGCAGCTTAGTATCCTTGGGTCGCACCGGGGAGCTGTTTTTT.